Listed below are T cell receptor beta chains from one sample, sequenced in a study of cytomegalovirus exposure and HLA in healthy donors. Only in-frame clones appear in the TCRdb table, and some are missing; sequencing was by immunoSEQ multiplex PCR. The table shows about 190,000 clones, with 70% to 80% occurring only once. Sample: PBMCs. The receptors were gathered from a woman aged 30 to 39 in good health and CMV-seropositive. CDR3s include the opening cysteine and the closing phenylalanine or tryptophan. The D gene is left open where the match is weak. Clone sizes are given selectively: once, few, many, or a class where the clone is expanded.

v_gene	abundance	d_gene	j_gene	CDR3aa	CDR3nt
TRBV27	-	-	TRBJ2-7	CASRNSLTLSSYEQYF	TGTGCCAGCAGGAATTCGCTGACTTTGAGCTCCTACGAGCAGTACTTC
TRBV29-1	-	-	TRBJ1-4	CSVERGAGEKLFF	TGCAGCGTTGAACGGGGGGCCGGTGAAAAACTGTTTTTT
TRBV5-4	few	-	TRBJ2-2	CASSLGVKGSDTGELFF	TGTGCCAGCAGCTTGGGGGTTAAGGGGTCTGACACCGGGGAGCTGTTTTTT
TRBV4-3	-	TRBD1	TRBJ2-1	CASSQVGQGGSEQFF	TGCGCCAGCAGCCAAGTGGGACAGGGGGGGAGTGAGCAGTTCTTC
TRBV29-1	few	-	TRBJ2-7	CSVGHLSSYEQYF	TGCAGCGTTGGGCACCTCTCCTCCTACGAGCAGTACTTC
TRBV27	-	-	TRBJ1-1	CASSSYRDQTFF	TGTGCCAGCAGTTCCTACAGGGACCAGACTTTCTTT
TRBV7-2	-	-	TRBJ2-1	CASSSAGGSYNEQFF	TGTGCCAGCAGCTCTGCGGGCGGCTCCTACAATGAGCAGTTCTTC
TRBV20-1	-	-	TRBJ1-2	CSASGGYGYTF	TGCAGTGCTAGCGGAGGCTATGGCTACACCTTC
TRBV19	-	TRBD1	TRBJ1-5	CASTGTGGQPQHF	TGTGCCAGTACTGGGACAGGGGGTCAGCCCCAGCATTTT
TRBV28	-	-	TRBJ1-2	CASSLVVNYGYTF	TGTGCCAGCAGTTTAGTAGTTAACTATGGCTACACCTTC
TRBV2	-	-	TRBJ1-5	CASSEGGPSGPQHF	TGTGCCAGCAGTGAAGGAGGCCCGAGCGGTCCCCAGCATTTT
TRBV29-1	-	TRBD2	TRBJ2-1	CSVEDGRVASYNEQFF	TGCAGCGTTGAAGATGGGAGGGTGGCCTCCTACAATGAGCAGTTCTTC
TRBV10-3	-	-	TRBJ1-3	CAISESDKGRTGNTIYF	TGTGCCATCAGTGAGTCGGATAAGGGGAGGACTGGAAACACCATATATTTT
TRBV18	-	TRBD1	TRBJ1-5	CASSPTGTGVQPQHF	TGTGCCAGCTCACCGACCGGGACAGGGGTTCAGCCCCAGCATTTT
TRBV4-2	-	-	TRBJ1-1	CASSPRLLSSEAFF	TGTGCCAGCAGCCCAAGATTGTTAAGTAGTGAAGCTTTCTTT
TRBV7-2	-	TRBD1	TRBJ2-7	CASSLGGQLTYEQYF	TGTGCCAGCAGCTTAGGGGGACAGCTAACCTACGAGCAGTACTTC
TRBV4-1	-	TRBD2	TRBJ2-1	CASSQDLTSGSNEQFF	TGCGCCAGCAGCCAAGATCTGACTAGCGGGAGCAATGAGCAGTTCTTC
TRBV5-1	once	TRBD1	TRBJ2-5	CASSRTGREETQYF	TGCGCCAGCAGCCGGACAGGGAGAGAGGAGACCCAGTACTTC
TRBV7-3	-	-	TRBJ1-1	CASSLKGATEAFF	TGTGCCAGCAGCTTAAAAGGGGCCACTGAAGCTTTCTTT
TRBV7-3	-	TRBD2	TRBJ2-2	CASSFPTSGRTGELFF	TGTGCCAGCAGCTTCCCAACTAGCGGGAGAACCGGGGAGCTGTTTTTT
TRBV7-9	once	TRBD2	TRBJ2-7	CASSSTSGRFSYEQYF	TGTGCCAGCAGCTCTACTAGCGGGAGGTTCTCCTACGAGCAGTACTTC
TRBV5-1	-	-	TRBJ1-4	CASTATGGYNEKLFF	TGCGCCAGCACCGCAACCGGTGGTTATAATGAAAAACTGTTTTTT
TRBV10-3	-	TRBD2	TRBJ2-3	CAIRSLAGGTDTQYF	TGTGCCATCAGGTCCCTAGCGGGAGGCACAGATACGCAGTATTTT
TRBV19	-	TRBD1	TRBJ1-5	CASSIGRDRRYSNQPQHF	TGTGCCAGTAGTATCGGGCGGGACAGGCGATATAGCAATCAGCCCCAGCATTTT
TRBV28	once	TRBD1	TRBJ2-5	CASRTGGETQYF	TGTGCCAGCAGGACAGGGGGGGAGACCCAGTACTTC
TRBV9	-	TRBD1	TRBJ1-2	CASSSGQAYGYTF	TGTGCCAGCAGCTCCGGACAGGCTTATGGCTACACCTTC
TRBV7-2	-	TRBD2	TRBJ2-2	CASSLGPAGGLPGELFF	TGTGCCAGCAGCTTAGGTCCAGCGGGGGGGCTCCCCGGGGAGCTGTTTTTT
TRBV6-4	-	TRBD1	TRBJ1-1	CASSDSGGQGKGDTEAFF	TGTGCCAGCAGTGACTCGGGGGGACAGGGAAAGGGGGACACTGAAGCTTTCTTT
TRBV30	-	-	TRBJ2-1	CAWSELANEQFF	TGTGCCTGGAGTGAACTAGCTAATGAGCAGTTCTTC